Below, 25 T cell receptor beta chains from the same sample are listed, as sequenced in a study of human T cells and chemical hapten exposure. Time point denoted: patch test 1, 2 weeks after DPC sensitization. Treatment meaning: therapeutic diphenylcyclopropenone sensitization with weekly scalp DPC. Unfractionated whole blood was the source of the extracted total RNA. MiXCR was run by TCRdb on the RACE reads, yielding one entry per CDR3 protein. The data contain some 52,000 distinct CDR3 sequences, 8% to 13% of them singletons. This specimen was whole blood, taken in connection with sensitization to the hapten diphenylcyclopropenone (DPC). The receptor set was obtained from a woman aged 35 to 49 with alopecia areata. Some clones in this sample may be carry-over from other donors' samples.

This clonotype was found a few times. This chain links TRBV5-4 with TRBJ2-3, with no clear D. The CDR3 contains 15 residues. Trimming cost V 4 bases and J 1 base, with 13 bases left between them. Germline V gene data show CDR1 as SGHNT and CDR2 as YYREEE (reference sequence). In nucleotides, the CDR3 is TGTGCCAGCAGCCCCTCGCGCGGAGGCACAGATACGCAGTATTTT. Its protein product is CASSPSRGGTDTQYF.

This clonotype was observed at least ten times. The V gene is TRBV5-1, the J gene TRBJ2-3; D is uncertain. Germline V gene data show CDR1 as SGHRS and CDR2 as YFSETQ. Trimming took off 3 bases at V and 2 bases at J, with 7 bases between the two ends. This CDR3 region has 13 residues. The CDR3 DNA follows: TGCGCCAGCAGCTCTGGTTCCACAGATACGCAGTATTTT. Translation gives CASSSGSTDTQYF.

This clonotype came up a few times. CDR3 amino acids: CASSSQAWGANVLTF. The CDR3 nucleotides read TGTGCCAGCAGCTCACAGGCGTGGGGGGCCAACGTCCTGACTTTC. This chain uses TRBV7-8 with TRBJ2-6; D perhaps matches TRBD1 (5 bases). CDR3 length equals 15 residues. V gave up 4 bases and J gave up 4 bases, with 11 bases separating them. Per the germline V gene, CDR1 is SGHVS and CDR2 is FQNEAQ.

In its sample, this clonotype was seen many times. The genes are TRBV9 and TRBJ2-7; the match to TRBD2 covers 11 bases. CDR3 length: 16 residues. V gave up 2 bases and J gave up 0 bases; unmatched junction bases: 4. In germline, CDR1 is SGDLS, CDR2 YYNGEE. The CDR3 here is CASSVGTSGNSYEQYF. The CDR3 DNA reads as TGTGCCAGCAGCGTCGGGACTAGCGGCAACTCCTACGAGCAGTACTTC.

This sequence joins TRBV4-3 and TRBJ1-5; D ambiguous. The V end was cut by 0 bases, the J end by 6 bases, with 6 bases between. The CDR3 has 13 residues. Germline CDR1 reads LGHNA; CDR2 reads YSLEER. This CDR3 is CASSQDEAQPQHF. The CDR3, as DNA: TGCGCCAGCAGCCAAGATGAGGCTCAGCCCCAGCATTTT.

This clonotype was counted ten times or more. The chain is built from TRBV15 and TRBJ2-3; tentative D call: TRBD1 (5 bases). The germline CDR1 and CDR2 sequences are LNHNV and YYDKDF (reference sequence). CDR3 size: 14 residues. Trimming took 4 bases from V and 0 from J, leaving 8 bases between them. CDR3 coding DNA: TGTGCCACCAGCAAGGGGCTTAGCACAGATACGCAGTATTTT. It yields the protein CATSKGLSTDTQYF.

The rearrangement uses TRBV28 and TRBJ1-4, with D unresolved. Germline CDR1 reads MDHEN; CDR2 reads SYDVKM. V was pared by 7 bases and J by 6 bases, with 12 bases between. This CDR3 has 13 amino acids. CDR3 coding DNA: TGTGCCAGCACCCAGCTAACCGATGAAAAACTGTTTTTT. This gives the protein CASTQLTDEKLFF.

This clonotype showed up just a few times. The J gene is TRBJ2-3, the V gene TRBV11-2; the match to TRBD2 covers 7 bases. The CDR3 has 14 amino acids. V shed 5 bases and J 9 bases; nucleotides not matched to a gene: 11. The germline V gene has CDR1 SGHAT and CDR2 FQNNGV. The CDR3 DNA is TGTGCCAGCAGCCCCCGAACCGCGGGGGAAACGCAGTATTTT. Translated, it gives CASSPRTAGETQYF.

This clonotype came up many times. The chain carries TRBV7-9 and TRBJ1-3; tentatively, D is TRBD1 (6 bases). V was clipped by 4 bases and J by 2 bases, with 18 bases between them. Germline assignment: CDR1 SEHNR and CDR2 FQNEAQ (reference sequence). There are 17 residues in the CDR3. CDR3 DNA: TGTGCCAGCAGCTCCTGGGGGGCTGGTATGACTGGAAACACCATATATTTT. Protein: CASSSWGAGMTGNTIYF.

This clonotype was counted a few times. The rearrangement joins TRBV29-1 to TRBJ1-1; TRBD1 matches 7 bases. V trimming: 6 bases; J trimming: 4 bases; junction bases outside the gene matches: 14. The CDR3 loop spans 15 amino acids. From germline, CDR1 is SQVTM and CDR2 ANQGSEA. In DNA, the CDR3 is TGCAGCGTCCTCCCCGCAGGGGGTGATAGCACTGAAGCTTTCTTT. As protein: CSVLPAGGDSTEAFF.

This clonotype came up a few times. The junction shows a germline mismatch at one end, possibly a read error. The chain recombines TRBV7-7 with TRBJ1-3; the match to TRBD1 covers 10 bases. The CDR3 is made up of 15 amino acids. Germline-derived CDR1 and CDR2 are SSHAT and FNYEAQ (reference sequence). The CDR3 DNA sequence: TGTGCTAGCAGCCGCGGGACAGGGGCGGGAAACACCATATATTTT. The encoded protein is CASSRGTGAGNTIYF.

This rearrangement joins TRBV6-6 to TRBJ2-7; D may correspond to TRBD1 or TRBD2 (5 bases each). Trimming shortened V by 4 bases and J by 2 bases, and 12 bases separated the two germline ends. Germline V gene lookup returns CDR1 MNHNY and CDR2 SVGAGI (reference sequence). The CDR3 is 14 amino acids. This CDR3 reads CASSWGTLAYEQYF. For the CDR3, the DNA is TGTGCCAGCAGTTGGGGGACGCTAGCCTACGAGCAGTACTTC.

The genes are TRBV23-1 and TRBJ2-3; 7 positions agree with TRBD1. TRBV23-1 has ORF status, its function being uncertain. V trimming: 0 bases; J trimming: 0 bases; junction bases outside the gene matches: 12. The CDR3 loop spans 19 amino acids. This chain's CDR3 is CASSQSYRGIRSSTDTQYF. The CDR3 DNA follows: TGCGCCAGCAGTCAATCGTACAGGGGCATTCGAAGTAGCACAGATACGCAGTATTTT.

V and J are TRBV2 and TRBJ2-4; 7 bases are shared with TRBD1. CDR1 is SNHLY and CDR2 is FYNNEI in the germline V gene. J lost 7 bases, V lost 1 base, and 13 bases had no gene match. This CDR3 comprises 17 residues. CDR3 loop: CASSEDSTGATLNIQYF. CDR3 in DNA: TGTGCCAGCAGTGAAGATAGTACAGGGGCCACGCTGAACATTCAGTACTTC.

This clonotype showed up just a few times. The chain joins TRBV29-1 to TRBJ2-7, with D unresolved. Germline assignment: CDR1 SQVTM and CDR2 ANQGSEA. This CDR3 is 16 amino acids long. The ends were cut back, 4 bases at V and 0 bases at J, with 19 bases in the middle. The CDR3 coding sequence is TGCAGCGTTGGGGGTATAGGGTCCTCGGGCTCCTACGAGCAGTACTTC. Translation: CSVGGIGSSGSYEQYF.

Ten or more counts support this clonotype. The chain joins TRBV20-1 to TRBJ2-7, with TRBD2 identical over 9 bases. This CDR3 has 12 amino acids. Germline trimming cut 6 bases from V and 4 bases from J; bases unmatched to any gene: 4. CDR1 is DFQATT and CDR2 is SNEGSKA in the germline V gene (reference sequence). This chain's CDR3 is CSARLAAYEQYF. The DNA for the CDR3 is TGCAGTGCCCGACTAGCGGCTTACGAGCAGTACTTC.

This clonotype was picked up a small number of times. V and J are TRBV5-6 and TRBJ1-1; 7 bases are shared with TRBD1. V lost 4 bases and J lost 4; bases outside the gene matches: 10. The germline V gene has CDR1 SGHDT and CDR2 YYEEEE. This CDR3 comprises 15 residues. In nucleotides, the CDR3 is TGTGCCAGCAGCCCTGACAGGGTTCGGATCACTGAAGCTTTCTTT. Translating it yields CASSPDRVRITEAFF.

There are a few counts of this clonotype. The CDR3 DNA reads TGTGCCAGCAGCTTAGGGACCGTGCAGTTCTTC. This encodes CASSLGTVQFF. The chain couples TRBV7-2 to TRBJ2-1, with no clear D. The CDR3 runs 11 residues. The V end was cut by 1 base, the J end by 12 bases, with 7 bases between. The germline V gene encodes CDR1 SGHTA and CDR2 FQGNSA.

The J gene is TRBJ2-1, the V gene TRBV5-1; 15 bases fit TRBD2. V lost 4 bases, J lost 8 bases, and 7 bases stayed unmatched. The CDR3 covers 16 residues. Germline V lookup: CDR1 SGHRS, CDR2 YFSETQ. The DNA of the CDR3 is TGCGCCAGCAGCCCCGGACTAGCGGGAGGGGTCCATGAGCAGTTCTTC. Protein sequence: CASSPGLAGGVHEQFF.

This clonotype came up a few times. This chain links TRBV2 with TRBJ2-1, with TRBD2 matching over 9 bases. The V and J ends lost 10 bases and 4 bases, in that order; junction bases with no gene match: 11. The germline CDR1 and CDR2 sequences are SNHLY and FYNNEI. The length of the CDR3 is 15 residues. The CDR3 reads CATPEGLARYNEQFF. CDR3 DNA sequence: TGTGCCACCCCAGAAGGACTAGCGAGGTACAATGAGCAGTTCTTC.

The rearrangement links TRBV7-8 to TRBJ2-7, with 10 bases fitting TRBD1. J lost 5 bases, V lost 5 bases, and 0 bases had no gene match. The germline gives CDR1 SGHVS, CDR2 FQNEAQ. The CDR3 consists of 12 residues. The CDR3 sequence: CASSGTGDEQYF. Written as DNA, the CDR3 is TGTGCCAGCAGCGGGACAGGGGACGAGCAGTACTTC.

V is TRBV2 and J is TRBJ2-1; D is perhaps TRBD1 (6 bases). The V gene's germline CDR1 is SNHLY and CDR2 FYNNEI. The CDR3 covers 14 residues. The germline V and J ends were trimmed by 6 bases and 3 bases, with 12 bases remaining between them. The CDR3 region is CASRQTGSYNEQFF. The CDR3 nucleotides read TGTGCCAGCAGACAAACAGGGAGCTACAATGAGCAGTTCTTC.

This clonotype has a count of ten or more. The chain uses TRBV5-4 and TRBJ2-1; 9 positions match TRBD2. This CDR3 spans 15 amino acids. Per the germline V gene, CDR1 is SGHNT and CDR2 is YYREEE (reference sequence). Trimming took 0 bases from V and 10 from J; bases not matched to a gene: 8. The CDR3, as DNA: TGTGCCAGCAGCTTGGAGGCTAGCGGGATCAGGGAGCAGTTCTTC. Its translation is CASSLEASGIREQFF. The entire variable domain, with the rest obtained from reference TRBV5-4 and TRBJ2-1, is as follows: ETGVTQSPTHLIKTRGQQVTLRCSSQSGHNTVSWYQQALGQGPQFIFQYYREEENGRGNFPPRFSGLQFPNYSSELNVNALELDDSALYLCASSLEASGIREQFFGPGTRLTVL.

In this sample, this clonotype turned up many times. The chain recombines TRBV19 with TRBJ1-2, with D unresolved. V was clipped by 2 bases and J by 2 bases, with 15 bases between them. This CDR3 has 16 amino acids. CDR1 and CDR2 (germline): LNHDA, SQIVND (reference sequence). Here the CDR3 reads CASSIHKAPLNYGYTF. The DNA for the CDR3 is TGTGCCAGTAGTATACACAAAGCCCCCTTGAACTATGGCTACACCTTC. Combining the CDR3 with reference TRBV19 and TRBJ1-2 gives the whole variable domain DGGITQSPKYLFRKEGQNVTLSCEQNLNHDAMYWYRQDPGQGLRLIYYSQIVNDFQKGDIAEGYSVSREKKESFPLTVTSAQKNPTAFYLCASSIHKAPLNYGYTFGSGTRLTVV.

This clonotype was picked up a small number of times. The DNA of the CDR3 is TGCGCCAGCAGCCAAGAAGGGGCCACCGCTTACGAGCAGTACTTC. As protein: CASSQEGATAYEQYF. This rearrangement joins TRBV4-1 to TRBJ2-7, with D possibly being TRBD1 (5 bases). Germline V lookup: CDR1 MGHRA, CDR2 YSYEKL. Trimming cost V 0 bases and J 4 bases, with 13 bases left between them. The CDR3 extends over 15 amino acids.